Each of the 11 T cell receptor beta chains below was sequenced from the same sample in a study of cytomegalovirus exposure and HLA in healthy donors. Primers for the PCR totalled 60 Vbeta and 13 Jbeta. Assay used: immunoSEQ multiplex PCR; TCRdb lists only in-frame clones, some missing. The sample carries over 130,000 clones, 75% to 90% recorded once. The sequenced sample consisted of PBMCs. The receptor set was obtained from a female donor in good health and CMV-seronegative.

The count of this clone is one. The V gene is TRBV6-1, the J gene TRBJ2-7, with 11 bases fitting TRBD2. CDR3 length: 14 residues. Trimming removed 5 bases from V and 3 bases from J; junction bases left unmatched: 3. Germline V lookup: CDR1 MNHNS, CDR2 SASEGT. In nucleotides, the CDR3 is TGTGCCAGCAGTACTAGCGGGAGCGTCTACGAGCAGTACTTC. It is translated as CASSTSGSVYEQYF.

The J gene is TRBJ2-7, the V gene TRBV6-5; 9 bases fit TRBD1. The CDR3 contains 15 residues. V dropped 4 bases and J dropped 4; count of bases not matched to a gene: 8. The germline gives CDR1 MNHEY, CDR2 SVGAGI. CDR3 protein: CASSSGGTGRYEQYF. The CDR3 nucleotides are TGTGCCAGCAGTTCAGGGGGGACAGGGAGGTACGAGCAGTACTTC.

This clone was seen only once. The chain is built from TRBV5-8 and TRBJ1-5; D gene unclear. Trimming removed 0 bases at V and 0 bases at J, with 7 bases between. Germline CDR1 reads SGHTS; CDR2 reads YDEGEE. The CDR3 consists of 15 residues. The CDR3 here is CASSLAQYSNQPQHF. CDR3 nucleotides: TGTGCCAGCAGCTTGGCTCAGTATAGCAATCAGCCCCAGCATTTT.

The genes are TRBV5-1 and TRBJ2-7, with D possibly matching TRBD2 (6 bases). With 2 bases removed from V and 6 bases from J, the gap between germline ends came to 21 bases. From germline, CDR1 is SGHRS and CDR2 YFSETQ. CDR3 length equals 16 residues. DNA for the CDR3: TGCGCCAGCAGCTTAGGGGACTTGCTCGGGTTAGGCGAGCAGTACTTC. Amino acid sequence: CASSLGDLLGLGEQYF.

The gene calls are TRBV29-1 and TRBJ2-2, with 7 bases matching TRBD2. The CDR3 contains 13 residues. Germline CDR1 reads SQVTM; CDR2 reads ANQGSEA. V was clipped by 7 bases and J by 0 bases; unmatched bases: 2. This CDR3 reads CSAAGANTGELFF. CDR3 in DNA: TGCAGCGCCGCGGGGGCGAACACCGGGGAGCTGTTTTTT.

The chain recombines TRBV7-9 with TRBJ2-1; D remains unclear. Per germline, CDR1 SEHNR and CDR2 FQNEAQ (reference sequence). Trimming shortened V by 4 bases and J by 0 bases, and 4 bases separated the two germline ends. This CDR3 is 13 amino acids long. The DNA of the CDR3 is TGTGCCAGCAGCTCGAGCTCCTACAATGAGCAGTTCTTC. This translates into CASSSSSYNEQFF.

This chain connects TRBV19 to TRBJ1-1; 7 bases fit TRBD1. Germline V CDR1 and CDR2: LNHDA, SQIVND (reference sequence). The CDR3 extends over 15 amino acids. The V segment lost 10 bases and the J segment 0 bases; nucleotides outside the gene matches: 11. For the CDR3, the DNA is TGTGCCACCCGACGAAAGACAGGGATGAACACTGAAGCTTTCTTT. As protein: CATRRKTGMNTEAFF.

V usage is TRBV15 and J usage is TRBJ1-5; 7 positions agree with TRBD1. V lost 0 bases, J lost 4 bases, and 6 bases stayed unmatched. Germline CDR1 LNHNV, CDR2 YYDKDF (reference sequence). This CDR3 is built from 16 residues. CDR3 amino acids: CATSREGTVPNQPQHF. The CDR3 DNA is TGTGCCACCAGCAGAGAAGGGACAGTCCCTAATCAGCCCCAGCATTTT.

This clone showed up just once. The genes are TRBV28 and TRBJ1-1, with TRBD1 as a possible D gene (5 bases). CDR3 size: 15 residues. Germline CDR1 and CDR2: MDHEN and SYDVKM. V lost 5 bases and J lost 1, with 14 bases in between. The chain's CDR3 is CASSRRGGGNTEAFF. For the CDR3, the DNA is TGTGCCAGCAGTAGGCGGGGCGGCGGGAACACTGAAGCTTTCTTT.

The chain recombines TRBV10-3 with TRBJ1-1, with 10 nucleotides matching TRBD1. Looked up from germline, CDR1 is ENHRY and CDR2 is SYGVKD. The CDR3 is 16 residues long. Trimming removed 6 bases from V and 4 bases from J; junction bases left unmatched: 11. Here the CDR3 reads CAIRVADRGMSTEAFF. CDR3 coding DNA: TGTGCCATCAGGGTCGCGGACAGGGGGATGAGCACTGAAGCTTTCTTT.

The table lists this clone with a few counts. The chain is built from TRBV5-6 and TRBJ1-4, with TRBD1 matching 7 bases. With V trimmed by 4 bases and J by 3 bases, 9 bases remained unmatched. Per germline, CDR1 SGHDT and CDR2 YYEEEE. CDR3 length equals 16 residues. The CDR3 loop reads CASSLGRGRSNEKLFF. As DNA, the CDR3 is TGTGCCAGCAGCCTCGGTAGGGGGCGATCTAATGAAAAACTGTTTTTT. The full variable domain, its missing parts supplied by reference TRBV5-6 and TRBJ1-4, is DAGVTQSPTHLIKTRGQQVTLRCSPKSGHDTVSWYQQALGQGPQFIFQYYEEEERQRGNFPDRFSGHQFPNYSSELNVNALLLGDSALYLCASSLGRGRSNEKLFFGSGTQLSVL.